A selection of T cell receptor beta chains follows, all from one sample in a study of blood T cells in healthy people across ages. TCRdb called the 5' RACE reads again in MiXCR, with one record for every CDR3 protein. The sample carries about 1.6 million distinct CDR3 sequences, roughly 32% recorded once. Sequencing was performed on blood. All receptors come from a woman aged 25 to 45 in good health. Both conserved end residues are part of each CDR3. The order of the fields is J gene, V gene, clone size, D gene, CDR3 DNA, CDR3 protein. A D gene is named only where the DNA matches it firmly. Some rows have no size entry. The others give once, few or many, or a class for an expanded clone.

>TRBJ2-7|TRBV12-3/TRBV12-4|few|.
TGTGCCAGCAGTCCTAGAGCCCTAAACGAGCAGTACTTC
CASSPRALNEQYF
>TRBJ2-7|TRBV20-1|.|TRBD2
TGCAGTGCTAGAGATTCGCCCAGCCAGGGAGGGACCTACGAGCAGTACTTC
CSARDSPSQGGTYEQYF
>TRBJ2-7|TRBV2|few|TRBD1
TGTGCCAGCAGTGAAGGGCAGGGGGCTCGCAACGAGCAGTACTTC
CASSEGQGARNEQYF
>TRBJ1-3|TRBV10-3|.|.
TGTGCCATCAGTGAGTCGGGCGGATTCTCTGGAAACACCATATATTTT
CAISESGGFSGNTIYF
>TRBJ1-1|TRBV29-1|.|.
TGCAGCGTTGAAGCCCCGCACAGTAAGAACACTGAAGCTTTCTTT
CSVEAPHSKNTEAFF
>TRBJ2-3|TRBV18|few|TRBD2
TGTGCCAGCCACCACGAGGAAGGCGGGAGTCCGTTGAGCACAGATACGCAGTATTTT
CASHHEEGGSPLSTDTQYF
>TRBJ2-7|TRBV4-2|many|.
TGTGCCAGCAGCCCAGGCGGTGGTTTCTACGAGCAGTACTTC
CASSPGGGFYEQYF
>TRBJ2-7|TRBV11-2|.|TRBD1
TGTGCCAGCAGCTTGTTACTAGACAGGGGGCAATACGAGCAGTACTTC
CASSLLLDRGQYEQYF
>TRBJ2-1|TRBV20-1|.|.
TGCAGTGCCGCGGACTTCGGGACGGATTATGAGCAGTTCTTC
CSAADFGTDYEQFF
>TRBJ2-7|TRBV5-1|once|.
TGCGCCAGCAGCTTCAGTGGGGCCTACGATGAGCAGTACTTC
CASSFSGAYDEQYF
>TRBJ2-1|TRBV12-3/TRBV12-4|few|TRBD2
TGTGCCAGCAGTTTAACCTACCGTCTTGGGACTAGCGGGAGGCCTTACAATGAGCAGTTCTTC
CASSLTYRLGTSGRPYNEQFF
>TRBJ2-2|TRBV5-1|few|TRBD1
TGCGCCAGCAGCTTGGAACAGGGGGCGGTCGGGGAGCTGTTTTTT
CASSLEQGAVGELFF
>TRBJ2-1|TRBV5-1|many|.
TGCGCCAGCCAAGGGGATAGGGATGAGCAGTTCTTC
CASQGDRDEQFF
>TRBJ2-1|TRBV7-2|.|TRBD2
TGTGCCAGCAGCTCCTCCGAGCGGGGGGGCCTTAGAGAGCAGTTCTTC
CASSSSERGGLREQFF
>TRBJ2-1|TRBV15|few|TRBD2
TGTGCCACGCGAGCGGGAGAGGGGAATGAGCAGTTCTTC
CATRAGEGNEQFF
>TRBJ2-1|TRBV11-2|.|.
TGTGCCAGCAGCTTATTTGTCCCCTCCTACAATGAGCAGTTCTTC
CASSLFVPSYNEQFF
>TRBJ2-2|TRBV4-1|.|TRBD1
TGCGCCAGCAGCCAACTACAGGGGGCCATTTCCGGGGAGCTGTTTTTT
CASSQLQGAISGELFF
>TRBJ2-1|TRBV24-1|.|.
TGTGCCACCACCAGTGCGGGGAATGAGCAGTTCTTC
CATTSAGNEQFF
>TRBJ2-3|TRBV6-1|.|.
TGTGCCAGCAGTGAAAGGCAGTGGTGGGTAGGGATTACAGATACGCAGTATTTT
CASSERQWWVGITDTQYF
>TRBJ2-1|TRBV6-2/TRBV6-3|.|TRBD2
TGTGCCAGCAGTTCTTCCGGGACTAGCGGGATTTTCTCCTACAATGAGCAGTTCTTC
CASSSSGTSGIFSYNEQFF
>TRBJ2-1|TRBV4-1|few|.
TGCGCCAGCAGCGCCCCGACCTTAATCTCCTACAATGAGCAGTTCTTC
CASSAPTLISYNEQFF
>TRBJ2-7|TRBV20-1|.|TRBD2
TGCAGTGCTAGAGTTGTGACTAGCGGGAATCTTAACCCCTACGAGCAGTACTTC
CSARVVTSGNLNPYEQYF
>TRBJ1-2|TRBV2|.|.
TGTGCCAGCGACACTTTGTCAATTGGCTACACCTTC
CASDTLSIGYTF
>TRBJ2-7|TRBV6-1|.|TRBD1
TGTGCCAGCAGCCAAGAGTTACCGGGACAGACAATCTCCTACGAGCAGTACTTC
CASSQELPGQTISYEQYF
>TRBJ2-1|TRBV29-1|.|.
TGCAGCGTTGTTAGTAACCTTAAAACCTACAATGGGCAGTTCTTC
CSVVSNLKTYNGQFF
>TRBJ1-5|TRBV28|.|.
TGTGCCAGCAGCCCTTGGATATCCGATACAGCTAATCAGCCCCAGCATTTT
CASSPWISDTANQPQHF
>TRBJ2-1|TRBV5-1|many|.
TGCGCCAGCAGCTTACACCTTGCCGCGAATGAGCAGTTCTTC
CASSLHLAANEQFF
>TRBJ2-5|TRBV6-1|.|TRBD2
TGTGCCAGCACGGGAGGGACTCGCGGCGAGACCCAGTACTTC
CASTGGTRGETQYF
>TRBJ1-1|TRBV7-3|few|.
TGTGCCAGCAGGGAAAGGGTGAACACTGAAGCTTTCTTT
CASRERVNTEAFF
>TRBJ1-2|TRBV5-1|.|.
TGCGCCAGCAGCCCGGAGCGGGGGGGGCATGGCTACACCTTC
CASSPERGGHGYTF
>TRBJ2-1|TRBV4-2|.|TRBD2
TGTGCCAGCAGCCCTAGGACTAGCGGGGCTAATGAGCAGTTCTTC
CASSPRTSGANEQFF
>TRBJ1-2|TRBV29-1|many|TRBD1
TGCAGCGACGCTGGACAGGCAAAAGATGGCTACACCTTC
CSDAGQAKDGYTF
>TRBJ1-2|TRBV6-1|many|.
TGTGCCAGCAGTGAGGGGCCGGACGCCTATGGCTACACCTTC
CASSEGPDAYGYTF
>TRBJ2-3|TRBV5-8|once|.
TGTGCCAGCAGGGGGACCCTCGGCACAGATACGCAGTATTTT
CASRGTLGTDTQYF
>TRBJ2-2|TRBV13|few|.
TGTGCCAGCAGCTTAACTAGTGGAGGGGAGCTGTTTTTT
CASSLTSGGELFF
>TRBJ2-7|TRBV11-3|.|.
TGTGCCAGCAGCCCCCAACAGGGTCCTCGGACCTACGAGCAGTACTTC
CASSPQQGPRTYEQYF
>TRBJ2-3|TRBV4-1|few|TRBD2
TGCGCCAGCAGCCCCGGAGGGGTGGCGGGAGGGGGGGGAGATACGCAGTATTTT
CASSPGGVAGGGGDTQYF
>TRBJ2-1|TRBV12-3/TRBV12-4|.|TRBD2
TGTGCCAGCAGGGCCCGAGCGGGGGACTACAATGAGCAGTTCTTC
CASRARAGDYNEQFF
>TRBJ1-2|TRBV29-1|few|TRBD1
TGCAGCGTTGTTGAGTGGGACAGTAACCTCTCTGGCTACACCTTC
CSVVEWDSNLSGYTF
>TRBJ2-3|TRBV7-3|.|TRBD2
TGTGCCCGGGCGACTAGCGGGAGGGCCATCCCTCGAGATACGCAGTATTTT
CARATSGRAIPRDTQYF
>TRBJ2-7|TRBV27|few|.
TGTGCCAGCGGCCAGAACTCCTACGAGCAGTACTTC
CASGQNSYEQYF
>TRBJ2-5|TRBV9|few|.
TGTGCCAGCAGCCCTAGGGGGGGGAGGTCAGAGACCCAGTACTTC
CASSPRGGRSETQYF
>TRBJ1-1|TRBV7-2|.|.
TGTGCCAGCAGCTTAACGGGGTGGGGGAACACTGAAGCTTTCTTT
CASSLTGWGNTEAFF
>TRBJ1-2|TRBV4-3|.|.
TGCGCCAGCAGCCAAGAGTTACAGGGACGAAATGGCTACACCTTC
CASSQELQGRNGYTF
>TRBJ2-7|TRBV5-1|many|.
TGTGCCAGCAGCTTTAGGGGCCTCGCCTACGAGCAGTACTTC
CASSFRGLAYEQYF
>TRBJ2-7|TRBV13|many|.
TGTGCCAGCAGCTTAGGCGGGGAATACGAGCAGTACTTC
CASSLGGEYEQYF
>TRBJ1-1|TRBV18|.|TRBD1
TGTGCCAGCTCACAGGACAGGGGTATAGCTGAAGCTTTCTTT
CASSQDRGIAEAFF
>TRBJ2-7|TRBV20-1|few|.
TGCAGTGCTAGAGATAGGGACTTGCCCGTCGGCTACGAGCAGTACTTC
CSARDRDLPVGYEQYF